The source of this T cell receptor (beta chain) is a study of shared clonotypes between healthy human individuals. Study in general: Participating donors consisted of a couple of women and a few men aged 18 to 49. Per-donor plates numbered three CD4 naive, three CD4 memory, two CD8 naive and one CD8 memory. Overall study results and limits: Approximately 4.6% of naive CD4 clonotypes were shared across a few donors.

In the case of this clone: Its target is not known.

Trimming pared 3 bases from V and 6 bases from J, leaving 12 bases between. Germline lookup yields CDR1 SGHAT and CDR2 FQNNGV. This CDR3 has 13 residues. Libraries were prepared by immunoSEQ multiplex PCR; TCRdb keeps only in-frame clonotypes and omits some of them. The table shows approximately 1,500,000 clones, with 95% to 99% occurring only once. The sequenced sample was naive CD4+ T cells sorted from blood. Subset given: CD45RA+ positively selected. The genes are TRBV11-2 and TRBJ2-7; D gene ambiguous. The sequence was collected from a man aged 25-45 years in good health. The CDR3 coding sequence is TGTGCCAGCAGCTTTGGACCCGGGTTCGAGCAGTACTTC. Residues: CASSFGPGFEQYF.